Following are 32 T cell receptor beta chains from one sample sequenced in a study of vaccination effects on CD4 cells after COVID-19. Peptide-pool stimulation followed by sequencing identified expanded antigen-specific CD4+ clonotypes in the ViraFEST assay. Once cultured for roughly 10 days, the cells underwent separation to obtain CD4+ T cells. Subjects were given two BNT162b2 or mRNA-1273 vaccine doses. These receptors are not linked to any known antigen. Profiling relied on immunoSEQ multiplex PCR, and the TCRdb table lists in-frame clones only, not all of them. This sample has tens of thousands of clones, with roughly four fifths found just once. This material consisted of CD4+ T cells from PBMCs cultured with HCoV-229E spike peptides, taken after COVID-19 vaccination. The receptors derive from a human donor who received a COVID-19 vaccine.

In this sample, this clone turned up a few times. The CDR3 protein is CASSLRWLNSPLHF. CDR3 DNA sequence: TGTGCCAGCAGTTTAAGGTGGCTGAATTCACCCCTCCACTTT. The genes are TRBV27 and TRBJ1-6, with D uncertain. V lost 2 bases, J lost 7 bases, and 9 bases lay in between. This CDR3 is 14 amino acids long. Germline CDR1 reads MNHEY; CDR2 reads SMNVEV (reference sequence).

This clone was observed a handful of times. The chain uses TRBV27 and TRBJ1-3; D gene uncertain. V shed 8 bases and J shed 0 bases, with 8 bases lying between them. The CDR3 has 13 residues. The germline V gene encodes CDR1 MNHEY and CDR2 SMNVEV (reference sequence). CDR3 in amino acids: CASRFSSGNTIYF. CDR3 coding DNA: TGTGCCAGCCGCTTCAGCTCTGGAAACACCATATATTTT.

V usage is TRBV2 and J usage is TRBJ2-7; no definite D call. The CDR3 length is 14 residues. Germline CDR1 and CDR2: SNHLY and FYNNEI. V was pared by 9 bases and J by 0 bases, with 15 bases between. The CDR3 loop reads CASSQSISSYEQYV. In DNA, the CDR3 is TGTGCCAGTTCACAGTCCATAAGCTCCTACGAGCAGTACGTC.

CDR3 coding DNA: TGCGCCAGCAGCTGGGGACAGAACCAAGAGACCCAGTACTTC. It is translated as CASSWGQNQETQYF. The chain uses TRBV5-1 and TRBJ2-5, with TRBD1 matching over 7 bases. Germline-derived CDR1 and CDR2 are SGHRS and YFSETQ. Trimming took 3 bases from V and 0 from J; bases not matched to a gene: 2. The CDR3 spans 14 residues.

The rearrangement joins TRBV14 to TRBJ2-7; 7 bases map to TRBD1. Trimming took 0 bases from V and 4 from J; bases not matched to a gene: 12. This CDR3 spans 17 amino acids. Germline V gives CDR1 SGHDN, CDR2 FVKESK. Written as DNA, the CDR3 is TGTGCCAGCAGCCAAGATTATTGGGTGACAGGGTTTTACGAGCAGTACGTC. Translation gives CASSQDYWVTGFYEQYV.

This clone occurred a few times. The chain combines TRBV5-1 with TRBJ2-5, with D possibly TRBD1 on 5 matching bases. CDR3 length: 14 residues. The germline CDR1 and CDR2 sequences are SGHRS and YFSETQ. The V end lost 1 base, the J end lost 2 bases, and 9 bases lay between the germline ends. This chain's CDR3 is CASSLWQGQETQYF. The DNA of the CDR3 is TGCGCCAGCAGCTTGTGGCAGGGACAAGAGACCCAGTACTTC.

J is TRBJ1-1 and V is TRBV5-1, with TRBD1 matching over 7 bases. The germline CDR1 and CDR2 sequences are SGHRS and YFSETQ. CDR3 size: 16 residues. After removal of 3 bases from V and 0 bases from J, the junction contained 8 bases not matched to a gene. CDR3 loop: CASSSNFDRVNTEAFF. Here the CDR3 DNA reads TGCGCCAGCAGCTCCAACTTTGACAGGGTGAACACTGAAGCTTTCTTT.

The rearrangement joins TRBV6-5 to TRBJ2-7, with D hard to call. The CDR3 length is 13 residues. Per the germline V gene, CDR1 is MNHEY and CDR2 is SVGAGI. V shed 0 bases and J shed 6 bases, with 9 bases lying between them. CDR3 amino acids: CASSYSLSSEQYV. The CDR3 nucleotides are TGTGCCAGCAGTTACTCCCTTAGTAGCGAGCAGTACGTC.

The chain employs TRBV6-5 and TRBJ1-1; possibly TRBD1 for D (5 bases). CDR1 is MNHEY and CDR2 is SVGAGI in the germline V gene. V lost 7 bases and J 1 base, leaving 16 bases between the germline ends. This CDR3 region has 15 residues. The CDR3 DNA is TGTGCCAGCATCCCCCGGGGGAGGGGGAACACTGAAGCTTTCTTT. Translated, it gives CASIPRGRGNTEAFF.

The gene calls are TRBV19 and TRBJ1-1; D may be TRBD1 (5 bases). There are 12 residues in the CDR3. V lost 5 bases, J lost 11 bases, and 15 bases lay in between. The V gene's germline CDR1 is LNHDA and CDR2 SQIVND (reference sequence). This CDR3 reads CASSFFGGVAFF. CDR3 bases: TGTGCCAGTAGTTTTTTCGGGGGTGTCGCTTTCTTT.

The V and J genes are TRBV18 and TRBJ2-7, with 7 bases aligning to TRBD1. This CDR3 region has 13 residues. The germline gives CDR1 KGHSH, CDR2 LQKENI. With 10 bases clipped from V and 4 bases from J, the junction kept 10 bases outside the gene matches. CDR3 sequence (DNA): TGTGCCACCTCCGGGGACAGAGCTTACGAGCAGTACGTC. This gives the protein CATSGDRAYEQYV.

CDR3 DNA: TGTGCCAGCAGCCTCAATAGGGAGCTGTTTTTT. Protein product: CASSLNRELFF. V gene TRBV13 combines with J gene TRBJ2-2, with unresolved D. Trimming took off 5 bases at V and 9 bases at J, with 7 bases between the two ends. The germline V gene encodes CDR1 PRHDT and CDR2 FYEKMQ (reference sequence). This CDR3 has 11 amino acids.

V and J are TRBV5-4 and TRBJ1-1; a weak D match, TRBD1 (5 bases). The germline gives CDR1 SGHNT, CDR2 YYREEE (reference sequence). V was pared by 4 bases and J by 1 base, with 11 bases between. This CDR3 region has 14 residues. CDR3 DNA sequence: TGTGCCAGCAGCGTCGGGGGAGCGAACACTGAAGCTTTCTTT. Translating gives CASSVGGANTEAFF.

This chain joins TRBV7-2 and TRBJ2-7; 9 positions agree with TRBD2. This CDR3 has 15 residues. V lost 5 bases, J lost 3 bases, and 8 bases stayed unmatched. Germline assignment: CDR1 SGHTA and CDR2 FQGNSA. CDR3 in amino acids: CASSPLAGEVYEQYV. CDR3 nucleotide sequence: TGTGCCAGCAGCCCCTTAGCGGGGGAAGTCTACGAGCAGTACGTC.

J is TRBJ1-1 and V is TRBV19, with a weak D call TRBD1 (5 bases). CDR1 is LNHDA and CDR2 is SQIVND in the germline V gene (reference sequence). V lost 6 bases, J lost 1 base, and 9 bases lay in between. This CDR3 is 13 amino acids long. CDR3 region: CASSRVGNTEAFF. The CDR3, as DNA: TGTGCCAGTAGCAGGGTGGGGAACACTGAAGCTTTCTTT.

The gene calls are TRBV5-1 and TRBJ1-3, with 8 bases lining up with TRBD1. Germline V gene lookup returns CDR1 SGHRS and CDR2 YFSETQ. This CDR3 spans 14 amino acids. Germline trimming cut 4 bases from V and 2 bases from J; bases unmatched to any gene: 2. Here the CDR3 DNA reads TGCGCCAGCAGCGCGACAGGGGCTGGAAACACCATATATTTT. It is translated as CASSATGAGNTIYF.

The chain couples TRBV28 to TRBJ1-3; no clear D gene. CDR3 length: 14 amino acids. V was clipped by 2 bases and J by 0 bases, with 5 bases between them. CDR1 MDHEN and CDR2 SYDVKM come from the germline V gene. Here the CDR3 reads CASSLRTSGNTIYF. The CDR3 DNA sequence: TGTGCCAGCAGTTTAAGGACCTCTGGAAACACCATATATTTT.

The rearrangement links TRBV15 to TRBJ2-3; 9 nucleotides line up with TRBD2. Germline assignment: CDR1 LNHNV and CDR2 YYDKDF (reference sequence). The length of the CDR3 is 14 residues. V was clipped by 7 bases and J by 5 bases; unmatched bases: 7. The CDR3 nucleotides read TGTGCCACCACCCTGGGACTAGCAGGAGATACGCAGTATTTT. This sequence encodes CATTLGLAGDTQYF.

This chain links TRBV12-3 or TRBV12-4 with TRBJ1-3, with unresolved D. V gave up 3 bases and J gave up 4 bases, with 4 bases separating them. The CDR3 is 12 amino acids. CDR3 region: CASSFQGNTIYF. The CDR3 nucleotides are TGTGCCAGCAGTTTTCAGGGAAACACCATATATTTT.

CDR3 nucleotides: TGTGCCAGCAGTCTCGACAGGGCCCTCTATGGCTACACCTTC. Its protein product is CASSLDRALYGYTF. V is TRBV6-5 and J is TRBJ1-2; 7 positions match TRBD1. After removal of 5 bases from V and 4 bases from J, the junction contained 7 bases not matched to a gene. The CDR3 consists of 14 residues. Germline V gene data show CDR1 as MNHEY and CDR2 as SVGAGI.

The V gene is TRBV7-9, the J gene TRBJ2-7; D perhaps matches TRBD2 (7 bases). V was cut by 2 bases and J by 4 bases, with 15 bases left in between. The CDR3 covers 15 residues. Germline CDR1 SEHNR, CDR2 FQNEAQ (reference sequence). CDR3 region: CASSLLGGAKYEQYV. CDR3 coding DNA: TGTGCCAGCAGCTTATTAGGGGGGGCGAAGTACGAGCAGTACGTC.

J is TRBJ2-5 and V is TRBV24-1; 7 nucleotides line up with TRBD1. Germline V lookup: CDR1 KGHDR, CDR2 SFDVKD. The CDR3 runs to 15 residues. The V segment lost 3 bases and the J segment 1 base; nucleotides outside the gene matches: 4. The CDR3 region has the DNA TGTGCCACCAGTGATCTCACAGGGGTCCAAGAGACCCAGTACTTC. Translated: CATSDLTGVQETQYF.

The chain links TRBV3-1 (or the pseudogene TRBV3-2) to TRBJ2-6, with D perhaps TRBD1 or TRBD2 (5 bases each). Per the germline V gene, CDR1 is LGHDT and CDR2 is YNNKEL (reference sequence). The CDR3 length is 22 residues. V lost 4 bases to trimming and J lost 1 base, with 29 bases between them. The CDR3 region has the DNA TGTGCCAGCAGCCCATTGAGGGCAGGGAAATCTAGCCGACGGTCTGGGGCCAACGTCCTGACTTTC. Translating gives CASSPLRAGKSSRRSGANVLTF.

This rearrangement joins TRBV30 to TRBJ1-2; 10 positions agree with TRBD1. Unmatched junction bases numbered 6, after V lost 4 bases and J lost 4 bases. The CDR3 runs to 14 residues. Per the germline V gene, CDR1 is GTSNPN and CDR2 is SVGIG (reference sequence). The CDR3 sequence: CAWNRGQGIYGYTF. In DNA, the CDR3 is TGTGCCTGGAATAGGGGACAGGGGATCTATGGCTACACCTTC.

The V gene is TRBV23-1, the J gene TRBJ2-7; D may correspond to TRBD1 or TRBD2 (5 bases each). TRBV23-1 falls under the ORF class, with uncertain function. V was trimmed by 2 bases and J by 6 bases, leaving 14 bases between them. The CDR3 has 14 amino acids. CDR3 region: CASSQVQGVGEQYV. CDR3 in DNA: TGCGCCAGCAGTCAAGTCCAGGGAGTAGGCGAGCAGTACGTC.

The V and J genes are TRBV18 and TRBJ1-2, with D possibly being TRBD1 (5 bases). The V end lost 3 bases, the J end lost 8 bases, and 19 bases lay between the germline ends. The V gene's germline CDR1 is KGHSH and CDR2 LQKENI. CDR3 size: 15 residues. CDR3 in amino acids: CASSPPGPPPGGYTF. As DNA, the CDR3 is TGTGCCAGCTCACCCCCGGGACCCCCGCCGGGGGGCTACACCTTC.

This clone occurred a few times. The rearrangement uses TRBV4-1 and TRBJ2-4, with D perhaps matching TRBD1 (6 bases). Germline assignment: CDR1 MGHRA and CDR2 YSYEKL. The CDR3 extends over 18 amino acids. Trimming took 1 base from V and 0 from J, leaving 16 bases between them. The CDR3 bases are TGCGCCAGCAGCCAAGGGGCCCGACAGGTTATAGCCAAAAACATTCAGTACTTC. This translates into CASSQGARQVIAKNIQYF.

This clone was counted between two and nine times. This sequence joins TRBV3-1 (or the pseudogene TRBV3-2) and TRBJ2-2; TRBD2 is a possible D gene (5 bases). V was cut by 8 bases and J by 1 base, with 8 bases left in between. The CDR3 totals 13 residues. Germline lookup yields CDR1 LGHDT and CDR2 YNNKEL (reference sequence). CDR3 sequence: CASRLLNTGELFF. CDR3 coding DNA: TGTGCCAGCCGACTATTGAACACCGGGGAGCTGTTTTTT.

The table lists this clone with a few counts. This chain uses TRBV29-1 with TRBJ1-2; the D is unclear. The germline gives CDR1 SQVTM, CDR2 ANQGSEA. V shed 6 bases and J shed 5 bases, with 10 bases lying between them. CDR3 length: 11 residues. The CDR3 DNA sequence: TGCAGCGTGGGAGCAGAGTATGGCTACACCTTC. Its translation: CSVGAEYGYTF.

The chain recombines TRBV19 with TRBJ2-2; 9 bases fit TRBD1. The length of the CDR3 is 16 residues. Germline values: CDR1 LNHDA, CDR2 SQIVND (reference sequence). V was clipped by 3 bases and J by 5 bases; unmatched bases: 7. This CDR3 reads CASSISGTGLTGELFF. DNA for the CDR3: TGTGCCAGTAGTATCTCCGGGACAGGGTTAACCGGGGAGCTGTTTTTT.

The chain joins TRBV6-1 to TRBJ1-2; D may be TRBD1 (6 bases). CDR3 length equals 14 residues. Germline CDR1 reads MNHNS; CDR2 reads SASEGT. Deletions cut 3 bases from V and 8 bases from J, with 16 bases between. CDR3 nucleotide sequence: TGTGCCAGCAGTGATTCTCGGGGGCTTCGGGGCTACACCTTC. It codes for CASSDSRGLRGYTF.

This clone was detected only a few times. The genes are TRBV30 and TRBJ1-2; D gene unclear. Between the trimmed V and J ends, which lost 3 bases and 4 bases, there was a span of 18 bases. The germline gives CDR1 GTSNPN, CDR2 SVGIG (reference sequence). CDR3 length: 15 residues. The CDR3 bases are TGTGCCTGGAGCCTAGGTCGGACCGCTACCTATGGCTACACCTTC. Translating it yields CAWSLGRTATYGYTF. Full variable domain (missing parts from reference TRBV30 and TRBJ1-2): SQTIHQWPATLVQPVGSPLSLECTVEGTSNPNLYWYRQAAGRGLQLLFYSVGIGQISSEVPQNLSASRPQDRQFILSSKKLLLSDSGFYLCAWSLGRTATYGYTFGSGTRLTVV.